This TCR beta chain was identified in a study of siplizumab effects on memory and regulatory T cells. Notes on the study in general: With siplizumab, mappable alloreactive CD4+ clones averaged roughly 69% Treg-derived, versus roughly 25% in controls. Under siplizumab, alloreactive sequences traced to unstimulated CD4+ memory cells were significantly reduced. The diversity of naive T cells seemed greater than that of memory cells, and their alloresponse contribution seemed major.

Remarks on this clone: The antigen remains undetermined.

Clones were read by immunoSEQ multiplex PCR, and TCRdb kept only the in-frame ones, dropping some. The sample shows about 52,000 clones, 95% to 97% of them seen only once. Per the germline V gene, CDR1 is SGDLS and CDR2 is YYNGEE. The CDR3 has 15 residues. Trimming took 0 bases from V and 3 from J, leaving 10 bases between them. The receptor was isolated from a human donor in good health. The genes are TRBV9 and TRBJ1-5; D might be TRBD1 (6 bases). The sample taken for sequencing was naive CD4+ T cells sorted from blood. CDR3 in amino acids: CASSVGGQNNQPQHF. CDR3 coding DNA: TGTGCCAGCAGCGTAGGGGGGCAGAACAATCAGCCCCAGCATTTT.